This TCR beta chain was sequenced in a study of T cell responses to AZD1222 COVID-19 vaccine. This CDR3 has 18 amino acids. Germline CDR1 reads MNHEY; CDR2 reads SMNVEV (reference sequence). Trimming cost V 7 bases and J 1 base, with 25 bases left between them. Sequencing used immunoSEQ multiplex PCR; TCRdb keeps in-frame clones, though not all of them. The table includes 95,000 to 100,000 clones, roughly 86% detected once. Analyses pooled second doses at about 4 or about 12 weeks. Source: peripheral blood, taken 28 days after the second AZD1222 dose. The clonotype originates from an adult who received the AZD1222 COVID-19 vaccine. The chain combines TRBV27 with TRBJ1-1; D possibly corresponds to TRBD1 (6 bases). DNA for the CDR3: TGTGCCAGCACCCTCCTAGGGGGTCCAGGGTCAGCGAACACTGAAGCTTTCTTT. It is translated as CASTLLGGPGSANTEAFF.